Presented here are 32 T cell receptor beta chains from one specimen sequenced in a study of cytomegalovirus exposure and HLA in healthy donors (dated by TCRdb to about 2017). Libraries were constructed by the immunoSEQ multiplex PCR assay. Sourced from immuneACCESS, this table was stored by TCRdb with only in-frame sequences that have V and J called. A share of the clones is absent; for the studies checked, an unresolved V gene accounts for under half, and the remainder has no known explanation. This sample holds 150,000 to 200,000 clones; more than 70% were observed only once. The ten most abundant clones make up 1.4% to 1.5% of the sample. Sequenced: PBMCs. Receptors originate from a woman aged 18-30 years in good health and CMV-seronegative.

This chain connects TRBV4-2 to TRBJ2-1; 14 bases map to TRBD2. The CDR3 extends over 16 amino acids. With 1 base clipped from V and 4 bases from J, the junction kept 0 bases outside the gene matches. CDR1 is LGHNA, CDR2 YNFKEQ, per germline. The CDR3 reads CASSQGTSGGYNEQFF. CDR3 in DNA: TGTGCCAGCAGCCAAGGGACTAGCGGGGGGTACAATGAGCAGTTCTTC.

The gene calls are TRBV6-1 and TRBJ2-3, with 8 bases fitting TRBD2. The CDR3 consists of 14 residues. Germline CDR1 is MNHNS and CDR2 is SASEGT. The V gene end was trimmed by 6 bases and the J gene end by 4 bases; junction bases not matched to a gene: 6. The CDR3 DNA is TGTGCCAGCAGACGGGAGGGAGGACCAGATACGCAGTATTTT. The encoded protein is CASRREGGPDTQYF.

The CDR3: CASSSGTDNTEAFF. The CDR3 DNA reads as TGTGCCAGTAGTTCGGGGACAGATAACACTGAAGCTTTCTTT. V is TRBV19 and J is TRBJ1-1, with 7 bases that match TRBD1. The CDR3 extends over 14 amino acids. The V gene end was trimmed by 5 bases and the J gene end by 2 bases; junction bases not matched to a gene: 5. Germline values: CDR1 LNHDA, CDR2 SQIVND (reference sequence). Filled out from reference TRBV19 and TRBJ1-1, the complete variable domain reads DGGITQSPKYLFRKEGQNVTLSCEQNLNHDAMYWYRQDPGQGLRLIYYSQIVNDFQKGDIAEGYSVSREKKESFPLTVTSAQKNPTAFYLCASSSGTDNTEAFFGQGTRLTVV.

The gene calls are TRBV5-1 and TRBJ1-2; 7 nucleotides line up with TRBD1. V gave up 0 bases and J gave up 3 bases; unmatched junction bases: 5. The CDR3 totals 15 residues. Germline V CDR1 and CDR2: SGHRS, YFSETQ. The CDR3 sequence: CASSLEQGVDYGYTF. CDR3 nucleotides: TGCGCCAGCAGCTTGGAGCAGGGGGTCGACTATGGCTACACCTTC.

As DNA, the CDR3 is TGTGCCAGCGGCTCGTGGGGGGACGGCACAGATACGCAGTATTTT. As protein: CASGSWGDGTDTQYF. The chain joins TRBV19 to TRBJ2-3, with D maybe TRBD2 (6 bases). In germline, CDR1 is LNHDA, CDR2 SQIVND (reference sequence). The germline V and J ends were trimmed by 9 bases and 1 base, with 17 bases remaining between them. There are 15 residues in the CDR3.

This clone was counted once. The rearrangement joins TRBV29-1 to TRBJ1-1, with D maybe TRBD1 (5 bases). The CDR3 runs 14 residues. CDR1 and CDR2 from the germline V gene are SQVTM and ANQGSEA. Trimming shortened V by 5 bases and J by 1 base, and 14 bases separated the two germline ends. CDR3: CSVFPRVRNTEAFF. In DNA, the CDR3 is TGCAGCGTTTTCCCCAGGGTACGGAACACTGAAGCTTTCTTT.

This chain joins TRBV6-5 and TRBJ1-3, with a possible D match to TRBD1 (6 bases). Trimming took 5 bases from V and 2 from J, leaving 10 bases between them. This CDR3 region has 14 residues. The V gene's germline CDR1 is MNHEY and CDR2 SVGAGI. The CDR3 bases are TGTGCCAGCAGTCAAAGGGGGACTGGAAACACCATATATTTT. Translation: CASSQRGTGNTIYF.

There are a few counts of this clone. The chain joins TRBV18 to TRBJ1-2, with 10 bases aligning to TRBD1. This CDR3 contains 15 residues. V was pared by 3 bases and J by 8 bases, with 9 bases of the junction left unmatched. Germline V gene data show CDR1 as KGHSH and CDR2 as LQKENI. In DNA form, the CDR3 reads TGTGCCAGCTCACCGGGGCCGGGACAGGGGAGCGGCTACACCTTC. As protein: CASSPGPGQGSGYTF. Full variable domain (rest looked up from reference TRBV18 and TRBJ1-2): NAGVMQNPRHLVRRRGQEARLRCSPMKGHSHVYWYRQLPEEGLKFMVYLQKENIIDESGMPKERFSAEFPKEGPSILRIQQVVRGDSAAYFCASSPGPGQGSGYTFGSGTRLTVV.

This clone was observed a single time. V usage is TRBV4-2 and J usage is TRBJ2-1; the D gene is possibly TRBD1 (6 bases). Germline V lookup: CDR1 LGHNA, CDR2 YNFKEQ. The CDR3 runs 16 residues. The V end lost 0 bases, the J end lost 0 bases, and 9 bases lay between the germline ends. CDR3 nucleotide sequence: TGTGCCAGCAGCCAAGAAACAGGGAGCTCCTACAATGAGCAGTTCTTC. Translating gives CASSQETGSSYNEQFF.

This chain's CDR3 is CASRRTSGGSLAKNIQYF. The CDR3 DNA follows: TGTGCCAGCAGGCGGACTAGCGGGGGTTCATTAGCCAAAAACATTCAGTACTTC. The V and J genes are TRBV2 and TRBJ2-4; TRBD2 agrees at 13 bases. Germline V CDR1 and CDR2: SNHLY, FYNNEI. V lost 6 bases to trimming and J lost 0 bases; unmatched junction nucleotides: 8. There are 18 residues in the CDR3.

This chain uses TRBV5-6 with TRBJ1-1, with TRBD1 matching 8 bases. The CDR3 covers 17 residues. The V gene end was trimmed by 7 bases and the J gene end by 1 base; junction bases not matched to a gene: 15. Germline CDR1 reads SGHDT; CDR2 reads YYEEEE. CDR3 amino acids: CASAQGAWGSWNTEAFF. CDR3 coding DNA: TGTGCCAGCGCGCAGGGGGCGTGGGGGTCCTGGAACACTGAAGCTTTCTTT. The whole variable domain, remainder taken from reference TRBV5-6 and TRBJ1-1, is DAGVTQSPTHLIKTRGQQVTLRCSPKSGHDTVSWYQQALGQGPQFIFQYYEEEERQRGNFPDRFSGHQFPNYSSELNVNALLLGDSALYLCASAQGAWGSWNTEAFFGQGTRLTVV.

This chain joins TRBV10-1 and TRBJ1-1, with a possible D match to TRBD1 (5 bases). Between the trimmed V and J ends, which lost 4 bases and 8 bases, there was a span of 11 bases. The V gene's germline CDR1 is WNHNN and CDR2 SYGVQD (reference sequence). This CDR3 spans 12 amino acids. The CDR3 DNA reads as TGCGCCAGCAGTGGGGTAGACAGAGAAGCTTTCTTT. Translating it yields CASSGVDREAFF.

This clone turned up a few times. The V gene is TRBV4-1, the J gene TRBJ1-1; tentative D call: TRBD1 (5 bases). Trimming left V 0 bases short and J 0 bases short, with 14 bases between. From germline, CDR1 is MGHRA and CDR2 YSYEKL. The CDR3 extends over 17 amino acids. The CDR3 protein is CASSQDEQGNMNTEAFF. The DNA of the CDR3 is TGCGCCAGCAGCCAAGATGAGCAGGGCAACATGAACACTGAAGCTTTCTTT.

The chain carries TRBV9 and TRBJ2-7; D possibly corresponds to TRBD2 (7 bases). This CDR3 is built from 15 residues. Trimming removed 2 bases at V and 0 bases at J, with 12 bases between. The germline V gene has CDR1 SGDLS and CDR2 YYNGEE. The CDR3: CASSVGGLSSYEQYF. The CDR3 DNA follows: TGTGCCAGCAGCGTCGGGGGGCTAAGCTCCTACGAGCAGTACTTC.

This clone was recorded once. V gene TRBV7-9 combines with J gene TRBJ1-2; TRBD1 might be the D (5 bases). This CDR3 contains 13 residues. Trimming removed 1 base from V and 4 bases from J, with 7 bases in between. Per the germline V gene, CDR1 is SEHNR and CDR2 is FQNEAQ (reference sequence). This chain's CDR3 is CASSLETVYGYTF. The CDR3 nucleotides are TGTGCCAGCAGCTTAGAGACAGTCTATGGCTACACCTTC.

The V and J genes are TRBV30 and TRBJ1-6; 7 bases map to TRBD1. The CDR3 has 12 amino acids. CDR1 is GTSNPN, CDR2 SVGIG, per germline (reference sequence). V trimming: 7 bases; J trimming: 6 bases; junction bases outside the gene matches: 3. The DNA of the CDR3 is TGTGCCTACCGGGACAGTAATTCACCCCTCCACTTT. Its translation is CAYRDSNSPLHF.

This chain connects TRBV6-1 to TRBJ2-3; 8 bases are a match to TRBD2. This CDR3 contains 16 residues. Per germline, CDR1 MNHNS and CDR2 SASEGT. V trimming: 4 bases; J trimming: 2 bases; junction bases outside the gene matches: 8. CDR3 DNA sequence: TGTGCCAGCAGTGGGACTAGCAGTCCACTCACAGATACGCAGTATTTT. Residues: CASSGTSSPLTDTQYF.

The chain employs TRBV7-9 and TRBJ2-1, with D perhaps TRBD2 (5 bases). The ends were cut back, 7 bases at V and 3 bases at J, with 19 bases in the middle. CDR1 and CDR2 from the germline V gene are SEHNR and FQNEAQ (reference sequence). The CDR3 runs 16 residues. The CDR3 sequence: CASIPRPGKVYNEQFF. As DNA, the CDR3 is TGTGCCAGCATCCCGAGGCCCGGGAAGGTCTACAATGAGCAGTTCTTC.

The J gene is TRBJ1-4, the V gene TRBV2, with 7 positions matching TRBD1. The CDR3 loop spans 14 amino acids. The V segment lost 5 bases and the J segment 7 bases; nucleotides outside the gene matches: 7. CDR1 and CDR2 from the germline V gene are SNHLY and FYNNEI. CDR3 sequence (DNA): TGTGCCAGCAGTCGCCAGGGGGAAGGTGAAAAACTGTTTTTT. It codes for CASSRQGEGEKLFF.

The chain links TRBV21-1 to TRBJ2-7; the table's D call TRBD2 went unverified against the DNA. TRBV21-1 is termed a pseudogene. This CDR3 comprises 17 residues. CDR3 region: CASSKVRGTSVSYEQYF. DNA of the CDR3: TGTGCCAGCAGCAAAGTAAGGGGGACTAGCGTCTCCTACGAGCAGTACTTC.

In DNA, the CDR3 is TGTGCCAGCACCTCAAGGGCGGGGGCCGGGGAGACCCAGTACTTC. As protein: CASTSRAGAGETQYF. The chain employs TRBV5-6 and TRBJ2-5; maybe TRBD2 (7 bases). Per germline, CDR1 SGHDT and CDR2 YYEEEE. V was clipped by 6 bases and J by 5 bases, with 20 bases between them. This CDR3 has 15 residues.

This clone was observed a single time. The gene calls are TRBV30 and TRBJ1-6; no firm D call. The CDR3 has 17 amino acids. V was shortened by 2 bases and J by 0 bases, with 14 bases between the two germline ends. The germline V gene encodes CDR1 GTSNPN and CDR2 SVGIG (reference sequence). The CDR3, as DNA: TGTGCCTGGAGTCTATATTCCTTGAGCTCCTATAATTCACCCCTCCACTTT. The encoded protein is CAWSLYSLSSYNSPLHF.

The chain uses TRBV27 and TRBJ2-2; D gene ambiguous. CDR1 MNHEY and CDR2 SMNVEV come from the germline V gene (reference sequence). V lost 5 bases to trimming and J lost 0 bases, with 16 bases between them. The CDR3 has 17 amino acids. The CDR3 reads CASSHITAISNTGELFF. CDR3 DNA: TGTGCCAGCAGTCACATTACAGCTATCTCGAACACCGGGGAGCTGTTTTTT.

This clone was seen a handful of times. V is TRBV4-1 and J is TRBJ1-5; 7 bases are a match to TRBD1. Per the germline V gene, CDR1 is MGHRA and CDR2 is YSYEKL. V shed 1 base and J 7 bases; nucleotides not matched to a gene: 4. The CDR3 totals 14 residues. CDR3 sequence: CASSQGTGEQPQHF. The DNA of the CDR3 is TGCGCCAGCAGCCAAGGCACAGGGGAGCAGCCCCAGCATTTT.

This chain connects TRBV5-1 to TRBJ1-2; D is ambiguous. Germline V gene lookup returns CDR1 SGHRS and CDR2 YFSETQ. This CDR3 is built from 13 residues. V was cut by 0 bases and J by 4 bases, with 7 bases left in between. The CDR3 bases are TGCGCCAGCAGCTTGGAGGACTTCTATGGCTACACCTTC. Translating gives CASSLEDFYGYTF.

The chain joins TRBV11-2 to TRBJ1-1; possibly TRBD1 for D (5 bases). The V gene's germline CDR1 is SGHAT and CDR2 FQNNGV. V was pared by 1 base and J by 0 bases, with 9 bases between. The CDR3 length is 15 residues. The CDR3 is CASSLGQGLNTEAFF. CDR3 coding DNA: TGTGCCAGCAGCTTAGGGCAGGGCCTGAACACTGAAGCTTTCTTT.

V and J are TRBV27 and TRBJ1-4; D might be TRBD1 (6 bases). The CDR3 is 16 residues long. V was trimmed by 1 base and J by 5 bases, leaving 14 bases between them. CDR1 and CDR2 (germline): MNHEY, SMNVEV (reference sequence). CDR3 coding DNA: TGTGCCAGCAGTTTATATGGGGGGGCCCGGAATGAAAAACTGTTTTTT. It yields the protein CASSLYGGARNEKLFF. The whole variable domain, remainder taken from reference TRBV27 and TRBJ1-4, is EAQVTQNPRYLITVTGKKLTVTCSQNMNHEYMSWYRQDPGLGLRQIYYSMNVEVTDKGDVPEGYKVSRKEKRNFPLILESPSPNQTSLYFCASSLYGGARNEKLFFGSGTQLSVL.

This chain links TRBV29-1 with TRBJ1-1; D unresolved. Germline CDR1 is SQVTM and CDR2 is ANQGSEA. V lost 4 bases and J 4 bases, leaving 16 bases between the germline ends. This CDR3 contains 14 residues. This CDR3 reads CSVVNPTRGTEAFF. The CDR3 bases are TGCAGCGTTGTAAATCCGACTCGAGGCACTGAAGCTTTCTTT.

On this clone: An end of the junction does not agree with germline; a read error may underlie this. This sequence joins TRBV18 and TRBJ1-1; TRBD1 matches 10 bases. CDR3 length equals 13 residues. Germline CDR1 is KGHSH and CDR2 is LQKENI. CDR3 region: CASSPGTGARFPF. CDR3 bases: TGTGCCAGCTCTCCCGGGACAGGGGCCCGGTTCCCCTTT.

The V call is TRBV19, the J call TRBJ1-6, with a weak D call TRBD1 (6 bases). V lost 5 bases and J 6 bases, leaving 11 bases between the germline ends. The CDR3 has 14 amino acids. Germline V gene lookup returns CDR1 LNHDA and CDR2 SQIVND (reference sequence). CDR3 amino acids: CASSLQGINSPLHF. DNA of the CDR3: TGTGCCAGTAGTCTACAGGGAATTAATTCACCCCTCCACTTT. Together with reference TRBV19 and TRBJ1-6, the CDR3 gives the full variable domain: DGGITQSPKYLFRKEGQNVTLSCEQNLNHDAMYWYRQDPGQGLRLIYYSQIVNDFQKGDIAEGYSVSREKKESFPLTVTSAQKNPTAFYLCASSLQGINSPLHFGNGTRLTVT.

The V call is TRBV2, the J call TRBJ1-2, with 7 bases identical to TRBD1. Trimming at V came to 3 bases and at J to 3 bases, leaving 4 bases not matched to a gene. The CDR3 is 14 amino acids. The germline V gene encodes CDR1 SNHLY and CDR2 FYNNEI. The CDR3 DNA reads as TGTGCCAGCAGTGACGGACAGGCCTACTATGGCTACACCTTC. Its translation: CASSDGQAYYGYTF.

The J gene is TRBJ1-2, the V gene TRBV5-1; 8 bases are a match to TRBD1. In germline, CDR1 is SGHRS, CDR2 YFSETQ. The V and J ends lost 9 bases and 7 bases, in that order; junction bases with no gene match: 20. This CDR3 region has 16 residues. The CDR3 sequence is CATYPPPDREHFGYTF. The CDR3 DNA sequence: TGCGCCACCTATCCCCCCCCGGACAGGGAGCATTTTGGCTACACCTTC.